Below are 21 T cell receptor beta chains sequenced from a single sample in a study of T cells after yellow fever vaccination. One entry per CDR3 protein results from TCRdb running MiXCR on the 5' RACE reads. The table lists hundreds of thousands of distinct CDR3 sequences, roughly 12% of them singletons. Material: PBMCs, obtained on the day of the first yellow fever vaccination. These receptors originate from a man younger than 30 who received the YFV17D yellow fever vaccine.

The chain has TRBV5-1 and TRBJ1-2; D is uncertain. The CDR3 has 14 residues. Germline V CDR1 and CDR2: SGHRS, YFSETQ. V dropped 6 bases and J dropped 7 bases, with 19 bases sitting between them. Here the CDR3 DNA reads TGCGCCAGCACCGAACTAGCGCCAGGCAGTGGCTACACCTTC. As protein: CASTELAPGSGYTF.

The sample holds a few counts of this clonotype. CDR3 sequence reads: CATSPRGGDQPQHF. In DNA, the CDR3 is TGTGCCACCAGTCCCAGGGGAGGCGATCAGCCCCAGCATTTT. The rearrangement links TRBV24-1 to TRBJ1-5, with D perhaps TRBD1 (6 bases). With 6 bases removed from V and 5 bases from J, the gap between germline ends came to 13 bases. This CDR3 contains 14 residues. Germline V CDR1 and CDR2: KGHDR, SFDVKD.

V gene TRBV7-2 combines with J gene TRBJ2-7; 10 positions agree with TRBD2. Germline V gene lookup returns CDR1 SGHTA and CDR2 FQGNSA. Trimming cost V 5 bases and J 0 bases; bases outside gene matches: 7. This CDR3 comprises 16 residues. CDR3 amino acids: CASSPSAGGFSYEQYF. CDR3 DNA: TGTGCCAGCAGCCCATCAGCGGGGGGGTTCTCCTACGAGCAGTACTTC.

In its sample, this clonotype was seen a few times. CDR3 nucleotides: TGCAGTGCTAGAGATTTCGGGGGCGGAGGCACTGAAGCTTTCTTT. Translation: CSARDFGGGGTEAFF. The gene calls are TRBV20-1 and TRBJ1-1; tentatively, D is TRBD1 (6 bases). Germline CDR1 is DFQATT and CDR2 is SNEGSKA (reference sequence). V was clipped by 0 bases and J by 4 bases, with 15 bases between them. The CDR3 is 15 residues long.

A few counts support this clonotype. The J gene is TRBJ2-7, the V gene TRBV6-5; D tentatively fits TRBD1 or TRBD2 (5 bases each). Between the trimmed V and J ends, which lost 2 bases and 7 bases, there was a span of 12 bases. The germline V gene has CDR1 MNHEY and CDR2 SVGAGI. This CDR3 is 13 amino acids long. DNA of the CDR3: TGTGCCAGCAGTTACCCGTTTGGGGGAGAGCAGTACTTC. Translating gives CASSYPFGGEQYF.

The genes are TRBV9 and TRBJ2-2; 10 bases are a match to TRBD2. With 0 bases clipped from V and 4 bases from J, the junction kept 9 bases outside the gene matches. Germline V CDR1 and CDR2: SGDLS, YYNGEE. CDR3 size: 18 residues. The CDR3 sequence: CASSVDQAGGLGTGELFF. The CDR3, as DNA: TGTGCCAGCAGCGTAGATCAAGCGGGGGGGCTGGGCACCGGGGAGCTGTTTTTT.

CDR3 sequence: CASSLALAPDTGELFF. DNA of the CDR3: TGTGCCAGCAGCTTAGCTCTGGCCCCGGACACCGGGGAGCTGTTTTTT. The gene calls are TRBV7-9 and TRBJ2-2; no reliable D call. Between the trimmed V and J ends, which lost 0 bases and 3 bases, there was a span of 11 bases. Germline V CDR1 and CDR2: SEHNR, FQNEAQ (reference sequence). This CDR3 spans 16 amino acids. The full variable domain, rest sourced from reference TRBV7-9 and TRBJ2-2, is DTGVSQNPRHKITKRGQNVTFRCDPISEHNRLYWYRQTLGQGPEFLTYFQNEAQLEKSRLLSDRFSAERPKGSFSTLEIQRTEQGDSAMYLCASSLALAPDTGELFFGEGSRLTVL.

The chain has TRBV3-1 and TRBJ1-1; D is ambiguous. The CDR3 is made up of 13 amino acids. Between the trimmed V and J ends, which lost 4 bases and 4 bases, there was a span of 10 bases. CDR1 is LGHDT and CDR2 is YNNKEL in the germline V gene (reference sequence). The CDR3 DNA follows: TGTGCCAGCAGCCGGGCCATCTTCACTGAAGCTTTCTTT. Encoded protein: CASSRAIFTEAFF.

This clonotype was seen more than once but under ten times. The chain combines TRBV4-2 with TRBJ1-4; D is undetermined. V shed 4 bases and J shed 0 bases, with 15 bases lying between them. Germline V gives CDR1 LGHNA, CDR2 YNFKEQ. The length of the CDR3 is 17 residues. CDR3 sequence (DNA): TGTGCCAGCAGCCGTACTATGGAGGGAGCAACTAATGAAAAACTGTTTTTT. Translating gives CASSRTMEGATNEKLFF.

This sequence joins TRBV12-3 or TRBV12-4 and TRBJ2-3; the match to TRBD2 covers 13 bases. The V and J ends lost 5 bases and 8 bases, in that order; junction bases with no gene match: 1. This CDR3 comprises 13 residues. CDR3 sequence reads: CASSRTSGGTQYF. DNA for the CDR3: TGTGCCAGCAGTAGGACTAGCGGGGGTACGCAGTATTTT.

This chain links TRBV11-2 with TRBJ2-1; 9 positions match TRBD2. Germline assignment: CDR1 SGHAT and CDR2 FQNNGV. V lost 6 bases, J lost 8 bases, and 8 bases stayed unmatched. The CDR3 is 14 amino acids. Written as DNA, the CDR3 is TGTGCCAGCAGAAGGGGGGGACTAGCCGATGAGCAGTTCTTC. Amino acids: CASRRGGLADEQFF. Together with reference TRBV11-2 and TRBJ2-1, the CDR3 gives the full variable domain: EAGVAQSPRYKIIEKRQSVAFWCNPISGHATLYWYQQILGQGPKLLIQFQNNGVVDDSQLPKDRFSAERLKGVDSTLKIQPAKLEDSAVYLCASRRGGLADEQFFGPGTRLTVL.

The chain links TRBV29-1 to TRBJ2-3; the D gene could be TRBD1 or TRBD2 (6 bases each). The germline V and J ends were trimmed by 6 bases and 0 bases, with 16 bases remaining between them. The CDR3 has 15 amino acids. From germline, CDR1 is SQVTM and CDR2 ANQGSEA. The CDR3 coding sequence is TGCAGCGTCCCGGCCGGGGGCTATAGCACAGATACGCAGTATTTT. The encoded protein is CSVPAGGYSTDTQYF.

This clonotype was observed a handful of times. The chain has TRBV18 and TRBJ2-7, with TRBD1 identical over 8 bases. Germline lookup yields CDR1 KGHSH and CDR2 LQKENI. The CDR3 is 16 residues long. V was clipped by 5 bases and J by 0 bases; unmatched bases: 9. Here the CDR3 DNA reads TGTGCCAGCTCATATATAACAGGGGGAGTCTCCTACGAGCAGTACTTC. This gives the protein CASSYITGGVSYEQYF.

This clonotype was counted many times. The chain uses TRBV4-3 and TRBJ2-1; D is uncertain. CDR1 is LGHNA, CDR2 YSLEER, per germline. The V gene lost 0 bases and the J gene lost 9 bases, with 12 bases spanning the gap. CDR3 length: 14 residues. CDR3 bases: TGCGCCAGCAGCCAAGAAGCCCTCATGGGTGAGCAGTTCTTC. It translates to CASSQEALMGEQFF.

The genes are TRBV30 and TRBJ1-1; D gene ambiguous. CDR1 and CDR2 from the germline V gene are GTSNPN and SVGIG (reference sequence). V shed 2 bases and J shed 2 bases, with 9 bases lying between them. CDR3 length equals 13 residues. As DNA, the CDR3 is TGTGCCTGGAGTCCCTTATATAACACTGAAGCTTTCTTT. As protein: CAWSPLYNTEAFF.

This clonotype has just a few counts. The chain combines TRBV20-1 with TRBJ1-6; possibly TRBD1 for D (5 bases). CDR3 length: 16 residues. CDR1 and CDR2 (germline): DFQATT, SNEGSKA (reference sequence). V was cut by 0 bases and J by 7 bases, with 16 bases left in between. CDR3 in amino acids: CSAREGTAGLNSPLHF. CDR3 bases: TGCAGTGCTAGAGAAGGGACCGCTGGTCTAAATTCACCCCTCCACTTT.

Turning to this clonotype: A read error may account for a junction end that differs from germline. The chain couples TRBV20-1 to TRBJ1-1; D is unresolved. Germline V gene sequence: CDR1 DFQATT, CDR2 SNEGSKA (reference sequence). CDR3 length: 13 amino acids. CDR3 sequence (DNA): TGCAGTGCTCGAGACTCAACGAACACTGAAGCTTTCTTT. Amino acid sequence: CSARDSTNTEAFF.

This clonotype showed up just a few times. The V call is TRBV5-4, the J call TRBJ1-1, with D possibly being TRBD1 (6 bases). Germline V gives CDR1 SGHNT, CDR2 YYREEE (reference sequence). The CDR3 consists of 15 residues. The germline V and J ends were trimmed by 4 bases and 0 bases, with 13 bases remaining between them. The CDR3 region is CASSAKGGVNTEAFF. In DNA form, the CDR3 reads TGTGCCAGCAGCGCCAAGGGGGGGGTGAACACTGAAGCTTTCTTT.

This clonotype was observed many times. The chain links TRBV11-2 to TRBJ2-3; TRBD1 matches 7 bases. Germline CDR1 reads SGHAT; CDR2 reads FQNNGV. V lost 4 bases to trimming and J lost 2 bases; unmatched junction nucleotides: 3. This CDR3 is built from 14 residues. The CDR3 loop is CASSSDRFTDTQYF. Here the CDR3 DNA reads TGTGCCAGCAGCTCGGACAGGTTCACAGATACGCAGTATTTT.

This clonotype appeared a few times. The rearrangement links TRBV4-3 to TRBJ1-6; the D is unclear. There are 15 residues in the CDR3. Germline CDR1 is LGHNA and CDR2 is YSLEER. Trimming took off 0 bases at V and 4 bases at J, with 7 bases between the two ends. CDR3 loop: CASSQEGQYNSPLHF. For the CDR3, the DNA is TGCGCCAGCAGCCAAGAGGGCCAGTATAATTCACCCCTCCACTTT.

This clonotype occurred many times. The chain uses TRBV5-1 and TRBJ1-3, with no clear D. CDR3 size: 13 residues. The germline V gene has CDR1 SGHRS and CDR2 YFSETQ. The V end was cut by 4 bases, the J end by 1 base, with 6 bases between. The CDR3 protein is CASSPGSGNTIYF. CDR3 nucleotide sequence: TGCGCCAGCAGCCCGGGTTCTGGAAACACCATATATTTT.